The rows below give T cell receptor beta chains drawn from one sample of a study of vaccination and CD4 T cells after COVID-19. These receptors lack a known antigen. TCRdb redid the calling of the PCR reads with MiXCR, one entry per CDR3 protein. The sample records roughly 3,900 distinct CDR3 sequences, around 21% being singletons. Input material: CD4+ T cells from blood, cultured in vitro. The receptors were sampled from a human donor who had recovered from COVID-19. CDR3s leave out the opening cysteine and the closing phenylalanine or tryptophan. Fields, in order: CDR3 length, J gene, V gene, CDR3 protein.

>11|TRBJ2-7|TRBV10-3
AIGQMSSYEQY
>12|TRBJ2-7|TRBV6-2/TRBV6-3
ASSWGQVTYEQY
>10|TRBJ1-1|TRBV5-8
ASRWGRTEAF